The 28 T cell receptor beta chains below come from one sample, sequenced in a study of T cells in localized non-small cell lung cancer. The table came from immunoSEQ multiplex PCR; TCRdb's copy has only in-frame clones and leaves some out. This table has roughly 71,000 clones, roughly nine tenths appearing once. Sample: peripheral blood, taken before any cancer treatment. The receptors originated from an older male donor with stage III squamous cell lung carcinoma.

The chain recombines TRBV7-8 with TRBJ1-1, with a tentative D call TRBD1 (5 bases). CDR3 length equals 13 residues. Germline assignment: CDR1 SGHVS and CDR2 FQNEAQ. Trimming took 0 bases from V and 8 from J, leaving 10 bases between them. CDR3 sequence: CASSLAGEIEAFF. In DNA form, the CDR3 reads TGTGCCAGCAGCTTAGCAGGGGAGATAGAAGCTTTCTTT. Complete variable domain (other parts from reference TRBV7-8 and TRBJ1-1): GAGVSQSPRYKVAKRGQDVALRCDPISGHVSLFWYQQALGQGPEFLTYFQNEAQLDKSGLPSDRFFAERPEGSVSTLKIQRTQQEDSAVYLCASSLAGEIEAFFGQGTRLTVV.

This clone has a single count. J is TRBJ2-5 and V is TRBV7-8; 9 bases are shared with TRBD1. V gave up 4 bases and J gave up 3 bases; unmatched junction bases: 6. This CDR3 contains 15 residues. Germline V gives CDR1 SGHVS, CDR2 FQNEAQ. Here the CDR3 reads CASSSPRQGEETQYF. The DNA of the CDR3 is TGTGCCAGCAGCTCCCCCCGACAGGGGGAAGAGACCCAGTACTTC.

The chain has TRBV11-2 and TRBJ1-2, with TRBD1 identical over 10 bases. CDR1 is SGHAT, CDR2 FQNNGV, per germline. V shed 5 bases, J shed 2 bases, and the junction held 11 bases outside the gene matches. This CDR3 comprises 17 residues. The CDR3 reads CASSPGTGERRNYGYTF. The CDR3 nucleotides are TGTGCCAGCAGCCCAGGGACAGGGGAAAGACGGAACTATGGCTACACCTTC.

This clone was seen a few times. The J gene is TRBJ2-7, the V gene TRBV5-4; tentative D call: TRBD1 (6 bases). Germline V gene lookup returns CDR1 SGHNT and CDR2 YYREEE (reference sequence). V lost 4 bases and J 0 bases, leaving 11 bases between the germline ends. The CDR3 spans 14 residues. The CDR3 loop is CASSPRGGSYEQYF. The CDR3 DNA sequence: TGTGCCAGCAGCCCCCGAGGGGGCTCCTACGAGCAGTACTTC. Supplemented by reference TRBV5-4 and TRBJ2-7, the full variable domain reads ETGVTQSPTHLIKTRGQQVTLRCSSQSGHNTVSWYQQALGQGPQFIFQYYREEENGRGNFPPRFSGLQFPNYSSELNVNALELDDSALYLCASSPRGGSYEQYFGPGTRLTVT.

This chain uses TRBV5-1 with TRBJ2-5; no definite D call. Trimming took 0 bases from V and 7 from J, leaving 10 bases between them. Germline CDR1 reads SGHRS; CDR2 reads YFSETQ. The CDR3 sequence is 13 residues long. The CDR3 DNA is TGCGCCAGCAGCTTGGATGGGGTGGGGACCCAGTACTTC. This encodes CASSLDGVGTQYF.

This clone occurred once. The gene calls are TRBV7-2 and TRBJ1-5, with D possibly TRBD1 on 6 matching bases. The CDR3 is made up of 16 amino acids. In germline, CDR1 is SGHTA, CDR2 FQGNSA. Trimming left V 5 bases short and J 1 base short, with 15 bases between. In DNA, the CDR3 is TGTGCCAGCAGCCAGTTCGGGGGGGCGAGCAATCAGCCCCAGCATTTT. As protein: CASSQFGGASNQPQHF.

V and J are TRBV7-7 and TRBJ2-1, with TRBD2 matching over 8 bases. Germline trimming cut 8 bases from V and 0 bases from J; bases unmatched to any gene: 12. The CDR3 consists of 17 residues. The V gene's germline CDR1 is SSHAT and CDR2 FNYEAQ (reference sequence). The CDR3 DNA reads as TGTGCCAGCCCCTTGGGGGCGGGGGGTCCCTCCTACAATGAGCAGTTCTTC. Encoded protein: CASPLGAGGPSYNEQFF.

The chain uses TRBV13 and TRBJ2-3, with D perhaps matching TRBD2 (6 bases). The germline V gene encodes CDR1 PRHDT and CDR2 FYEKMQ (reference sequence). This CDR3 is built from 13 residues. The germline V and J ends were trimmed by 5 bases and 6 bases, with 12 bases remaining between them. CDR3 nucleotides: TGTGCCAGCAGCGTCAGTGGGAGGGATACGCAGTATTTT. The encoded protein is CASSVSGRDTQYF.

The chain carries TRBV7-9 and TRBJ2-7; the D is unclear. The V end lost 4 bases, the J end lost 4 bases, and 8 bases lay between the germline ends. CDR3 length: 12 amino acids. The V gene's germline CDR1 is SEHNR and CDR2 FQNEAQ (reference sequence). For the CDR3, the DNA is TGTGCCAGCAGCTCACACGAATACGAGCAGTACTTC. Translating it yields CASSSHEYEQYF.

This clone was observed once. V is TRBV5-4 and J is TRBJ2-3, with 7 bases that match TRBD2. Germline V gene data show CDR1 as SGHNT and CDR2 as YYREEE (reference sequence). The CDR3 has 14 amino acids. V trimming: 0 bases; J trimming: 4 bases; junction bases outside the gene matches: 2. The CDR3 sequence: CASSLGLAPDTQYF. The CDR3 bases are TGTGCCAGCAGCTTGGGACTAGCACCAGATACGCAGTATTTT.

The chain carries TRBV14 and TRBJ1-4, with D unresolved. Germline V CDR1 and CDR2: SGHDN, FVKESK. The CDR3 consists of 15 residues. V lost 1 base and J lost 0, with 6 bases in between. The CDR3, as DNA: TGTGCCAGCAGCCAAGGACTGGCAACTAATGAAAAACTGTTTTTT. The encoded protein is CASSQGLATNEKLFF.

This clone appeared a single time. The CDR3 protein is CASSLRPSGDTQYF. CDR3 bases: TGTGCCAGCAGCCTCAGACCCTCTGGAGATACGCAGTATTTT. The chain uses TRBV9 and TRBJ2-3, with unresolved D. The CDR3 has 14 residues. CDR1 is SGDLS and CDR2 is YYNGEE in the germline V gene. V gave up 4 bases and J gave up 5 bases, with 14 bases separating them. Complete variable domain (other parts from reference TRBV9 and TRBJ2-3): DSGVTQTPKHLITATGQRVTLRCSPRSGDLSVYWYQQSLDQGLQFLIQYYNGEERAKGNILERFSAQQFPDLHSELNLSSLELGDSALYFCASSLRPSGDTQYFGPGTRLTVL.

This clone was counted a few times. The chain uses TRBV6-6 and TRBJ1-1, with a possible D match to TRBD1 (5 bases). The CDR3 spans 12 residues. CDR1 and CDR2 (germline): MNHNY, SVGAGI (reference sequence). The V and J ends lost 10 bases and 2 bases respectively, with 11 bases between them. The CDR3 sequence is CATGGINTEAFF. The CDR3 DNA reads as TGTGCCACCGGGGGGATTAACACTGAAGCTTTCTTT.

The V call is TRBV5-1, the J call TRBJ1-1; the D is unclear. V was pared by 4 bases and J by 8 bases, with 12 bases between. Germline V gives CDR1 SGHRS, CDR2 YFSETQ. The CDR3 sequence is 12 residues long. The CDR3 coding sequence is TGCGCCAGCAGCCAGCCCGACGGGGAAGCTTTCTTT. Translated, it gives CASSQPDGEAFF. Looking up the rest from reference TRBV5-1 and TRBJ1-1 gives the full variable domain: KAGVTQTPRYLIKTRGQQVTLSCSPISGHRSVSWYQQTPGQGLQFLFEYFSETQRNKGNFPGRFSGRQFSNSRSEMNVSTLELGDSALYLCASSQPDGEAFFGQGTRLTVV.

The CDR3 nucleotides are TGTGCCAGCAGTTTAGCCCGGGACAGGGGCCTAGAAGCACCCCTCCACTTT. Its translation: CASSLARDRGLEAPLHF. The rearrangement uses TRBV28 and TRBJ1-6, with 10 bases matching TRBD1. Germline CDR1 is MDHEN and CDR2 is SYDVKM. This CDR3 has 17 residues. V gave up 2 bases and J gave up 11 bases; unmatched junction bases: 12.

The V gene is TRBV7-3, the J gene TRBJ2-5; 11 bases align to TRBD1. Germline CDR1 is SGHTA and CDR2 is FQGTGA. This CDR3 region has 13 residues. J gave up 5 bases and V 5 bases, and 1 base lay outside the gene matches. The DNA of the CDR3 is TGTGCCAGCAGCCGGGACAGGGGGGAGACCCAGTACTTC. As protein: CASSRDRGETQYF.

The genes are TRBV5-1 and TRBJ2-3; D may match TRBD1 or TRBD2 (7 bases each). The ends were cut back, 3 bases at V and 8 bases at J, with 16 bases in the middle. Germline V gene data show CDR1 as SGHRS and CDR2 as YFSETQ. The CDR3 contains 14 residues. The DNA for the CDR3 is TGCGCCAGCAGCTCGACAGGGAGGGATGCTACGCAGTATTTT. The encoded protein is CASSSTGRDATQYF. Combining the CDR3 with reference TRBV5-1 and TRBJ2-3 gives the whole variable domain KAGVTQTPRYLIKTRGQQVTLSCSPISGHRSVSWYQQTPGQGLQFLFEYFSETQRNKGNFPGRFSGRQFSNSRSEMNVSTLELGDSALYLCASSSTGRDATQYFGPGTRLTVL.

This chain connects TRBV9 to TRBJ2-1; D gene unclear. The V and J ends lost 2 bases and 5 bases respectively, with 2 bases between them. Germline CDR1 SGDLS, CDR2 YYNGEE. The CDR3 totals 11 residues. CDR3 in amino acids: CASSVNNEQFF. DNA of the CDR3: TGTGCCAGCAGCGTTAACAATGAGCAGTTCTTC.

This chain links TRBV28 with TRBJ1-4; D gene ambiguous. The CDR3 length is 15 residues. V lost 3 bases and J 8 bases, leaving 16 bases between the germline ends. Germline V gene sequence: CDR1 MDHEN, CDR2 SYDVKM. CDR3 DNA sequence: TGTGCCAGCAGTTTGGCCGGGATAGGGAGGGAAAAACTGTTTTTT. This gives the protein CASSLAGIGREKLFF.

The chain uses TRBV5-8 and TRBJ2-1; D gene unclear. Germline CDR1 reads SGHTS; CDR2 reads YDEGEE. Deletions cut 1 base from V and 8 bases from J, with 19 bases between. The CDR3 extends over 16 amino acids. CDR3 sequence (DNA): TGTGCCAGCAGCTTGTCGGTTTGGCTGGGAAGCGATGAGCAGTTCTTC. This encodes CASSLSVWLGSDEQFF.

The J gene is TRBJ2-1, the V gene TRBV19; no reliable D call. The V gene's germline CDR1 is LNHDA and CDR2 SQIVND (reference sequence). This CDR3 is built from 14 residues. V lost 0 bases, J lost 10 bases, and 13 bases lay in between. The CDR3 spells CASSIEGAAREQFF. The CDR3 nucleotides are TGTGCCAGTAGTATAGAGGGCGCGGCAAGAGAGCAGTTCTTC.

The count of this clone is one. The V gene is TRBV14, the J gene TRBJ1-5; possibly TRBD1 for D (6 bases). In germline, CDR1 is SGHDN, CDR2 FVKESK. The CDR3 totals 14 residues. V was trimmed by 4 bases and J by 5 bases, leaving 12 bases between them. CDR3 bases: TGTGCCAGCAGCCTCAGGGGCAGGGATCAGCCCCAGCATTTT. Translating gives CASSLRGRDQPQHF.

V usage is TRBV5-1 and J usage is TRBJ1-3; D remains ambiguous. The CDR3 runs to 15 residues. Germline CDR1 reads SGHRS; CDR2 reads YFSETQ. Deletions cut 0 bases from V and 4 bases from J, with 11 bases between. The CDR3: CASSLDAGGGNTIYF. CDR3 nucleotide sequence: TGCGCCAGCAGCTTGGACGCCGGCGGGGGAAACACCATATATTTT.

The chain recombines TRBV19 with TRBJ1-6; D remains unclear. V was cut by 3 bases and J by 8 bases, with 11 bases left in between. Per germline, CDR1 LNHDA and CDR2 SQIVND (reference sequence). The CDR3 covers 14 residues. CDR3 sequence reads: CASSIVPRYSPLHF. CDR3 DNA sequence: TGTGCCAGTAGTATTGTACCCAGGTATTCACCCCTCCACTTT.

The chain couples TRBV7-9 to TRBJ1-1; D unresolved. CDR3 size: 11 residues. The germline V gene has CDR1 SEHNR and CDR2 FQNEAQ (reference sequence). V dropped 7 bases and J dropped 7 bases, with 10 bases sitting between them. The DNA for the CDR3 is TGTGCCAGCACCGGGCAAAATGAAGCTTTCTTT. It is translated as CASTGQNEAFF. Drawing the rest from reference TRBV7-9 and TRBJ1-1, the complete variable domain is DTGVSQNPRHKITKRGQNVTFRCDPISEHNRLYWYRQTLGQGPEFLTYFQNEAQLEKSRLLSDRFSAERPKGSFSTLEIQRTEQGDSAMYLCASTGQNEAFFGQGTRLTVV.

The rearrangement uses TRBV5-6 and TRBJ2-3, with D unresolved. CDR3 length: 14 residues. The germline CDR1 and CDR2 sequences are SGHDT and YYEEEE. The ends were cut back, 7 bases at V and 0 bases at J, with 12 bases in the middle. The CDR3 reads CASCWGASTDTQYF. The CDR3, as DNA: TGTGCCAGCTGCTGGGGTGCTAGCACAGATACGCAGTATTTT.

This chain links TRBV5-1 with TRBJ2-7, with D possibly being TRBD2 (5 bases). CDR3 length: 13 residues. Trimming stripped 0 bases from V and 4 bases from J, with 8 bases between. CDR1 is SGHRS, CDR2 YFSETQ, per germline. The CDR3 sequence: CASSLVGGYEQYF. The CDR3 region has the DNA TGCGCCAGCAGCTTGGTTGGAGGTTACGAGCAGTACTTC.

The J gene is TRBJ2-5, the V gene TRBV6-1; D not certain. The CDR3 consists of 12 residues. CDR1 and CDR2 from the germline V gene are MNHNS and SASEGT. Trimming removed 2 bases from V and 2 bases from J, with 3 bases in between. Here the CDR3 DNA reads TGTGCCAGCAGTGAAAATCAAGAGACCCAGTACTTC. It translates to CASSENQETQYF.